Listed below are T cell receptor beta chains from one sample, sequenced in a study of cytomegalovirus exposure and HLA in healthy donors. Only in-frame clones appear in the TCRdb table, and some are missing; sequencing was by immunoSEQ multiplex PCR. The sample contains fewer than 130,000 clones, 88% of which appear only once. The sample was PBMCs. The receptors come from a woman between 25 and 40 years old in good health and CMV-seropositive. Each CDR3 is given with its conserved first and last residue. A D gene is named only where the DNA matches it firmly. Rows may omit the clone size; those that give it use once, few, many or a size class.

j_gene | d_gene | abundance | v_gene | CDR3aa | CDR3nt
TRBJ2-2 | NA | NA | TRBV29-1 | CSVSAVEGTGELFF | TGCAGCGTCTCCGCGGTCGAAGGCACCGGGGAGCTGTTTTTT
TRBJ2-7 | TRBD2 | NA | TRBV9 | CASSGGASGSFHYEQYF | TGTGCCAGCAGCGGTGGGGCTAGCGGGAGCTTCCACTACGAGCAGTACTTC
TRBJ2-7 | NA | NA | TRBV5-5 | CASSKNDFGYEQYF | TGTGCCAGCAGCAAGAATGACTTCGGCTACGAGCAGTACTTC
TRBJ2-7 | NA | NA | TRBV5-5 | CASSLTDYEQYF | TGTGCCAGCAGCTTGACAGATTACGAGCAGTACTTC
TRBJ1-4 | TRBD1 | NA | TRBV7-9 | CASSTPGQGVVNEKLFF | TGTGCCAGCAGCACACCGGGACAGGGCGTCGTTAATGAAAAACTGTTTTTT
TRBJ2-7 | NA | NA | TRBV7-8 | CASSLTGEGYEQYF | TGTGCCAGCAGCTTGACAGGGGAGGGCTACGAGCAGTACTTC
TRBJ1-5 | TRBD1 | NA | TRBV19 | CASSIGTGGSNQPQHF | TGTGCCAGTAGTATAGGTACAGGGGGTAGCAATCAGCCCCAGCATTTT
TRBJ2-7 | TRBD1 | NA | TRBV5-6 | CASSRDRAFSYEQYF | TGTGCCAGCAGCAGGGACAGGGCCTTCTCCTACGAGCAGTACTTC
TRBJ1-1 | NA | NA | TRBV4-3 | CASSQEQIRNTEAFF | TGCGCCAGCAGCCAAGAACAGATTCGGAACACTGAAGCTTTCTTT
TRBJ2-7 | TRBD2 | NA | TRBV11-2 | CASSPGLAGANYEQYF | TGTGCCAGCAGCCCCGGACTAGCGGGGGCAAACTACGAGCAGTACTTC
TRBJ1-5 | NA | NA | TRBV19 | CASSSKQGHQPQHF | TGTGCCAGTAGTTCCAAACAGGGTCATCAGCCCCAGCATTTT
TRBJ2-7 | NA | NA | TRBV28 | CASSPPVGPYEQYF | TGTGCCAGCAGCCCCCCCGTGGGGCCCTACGAGCAGTACTTC
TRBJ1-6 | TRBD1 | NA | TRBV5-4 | CASSLGGDSFSPLHF | TGTGCCAGCAGCTTAGGCGGGGACAGTTTTTCACCCCTCCACTTT
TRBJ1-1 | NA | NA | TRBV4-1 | CASSTRLGTEAFF | TGCGCCAGCAGCACACGACTGGGCACTGAAGCTTTCTTT
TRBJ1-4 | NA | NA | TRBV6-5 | CASSYLRSGSKEKLFF | TGTGCCAGCAGTTACCTAAGGAGTGGGTCTAAGGAAAAACTGTTTTTT
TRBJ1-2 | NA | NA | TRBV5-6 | CASSSPGNYGYTF | TGTGCCAGCAGCTCTCCAGGGAACTATGGCTACACCTTC
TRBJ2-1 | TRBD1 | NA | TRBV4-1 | CASSQATGKNYNEQFF | TGCGCCAGCAGCCAAGCGACAGGGAAAAACTACAATGAGCAGTTCTTC
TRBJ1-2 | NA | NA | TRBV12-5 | CASGLVLGGRTHGYTF | TGTGCTAGTGGTTTGGTACTCGGGGGAAGAACCCATGGCTACACCTTC
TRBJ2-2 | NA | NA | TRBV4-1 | CASSQEAGESRELFF | TGCGCCAGCAGCCAAGAAGCAGGGGAAAGCAGGGAGCTGTTTTTT
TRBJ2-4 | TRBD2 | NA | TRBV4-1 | CASSGGVSAKNIQYF | TGCGCCAGCAGCGGGGGGGTTTCAGCCAAAAACATTCAGTACTTC
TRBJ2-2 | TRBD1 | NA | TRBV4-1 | CASRTGNTGELFF | TGCGCCAGCCGGACAGGCAACACCGGGGAGCTGTTTTTT
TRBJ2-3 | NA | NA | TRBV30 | CAWTSRTGMGTDTQYF | TGTGCCTGGACCTCTCGAACCGGGATGGGCACAGATACGCAGTATTTT
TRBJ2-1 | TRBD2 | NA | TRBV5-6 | CASSAGGAGADEQFF | TGTGCCAGCAGCGCCGGGGGAGCGGGAGCTGATGAGCAGTTCTTC
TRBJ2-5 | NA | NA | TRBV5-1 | CASSLTGLQETQYF | TGCGCCAGCAGCCTCACGGGACTCCAAGAGACCCAGTACTTC
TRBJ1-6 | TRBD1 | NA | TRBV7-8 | CASSSSGGGESPLHF | TGTGCCAGCAGCTCCTCAGGGGGTGGAGAATCACCCCTCCACTTT
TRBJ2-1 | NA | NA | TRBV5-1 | CASSLGRGFYNEQFF | TGCGCCAGCAGCTTGGGTAGGGGCTTCTACAATGAGCAGTTCTTC
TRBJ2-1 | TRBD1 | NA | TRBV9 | CASSPRTGFTYNEQFF | TGTGCCAGCAGCCCGCGGACAGGGTTCACGTACAATGAGCAGTTCTTC
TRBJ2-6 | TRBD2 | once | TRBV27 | CASRLAGGPAGANVLTF | TGTGCCAGTAGACTAGCGGGAGGGCCGGCTGGGGCCAACGTCCTGACTTTC
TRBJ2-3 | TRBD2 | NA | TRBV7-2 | CASSLRSGGNTDTQYF | TGTGCCAGCAGCTTAAGAAGCGGGGGGAACACAGATACGCAGTATTTT
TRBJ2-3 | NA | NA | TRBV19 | CASRRRGSTDTQYF | TGTGCCAGTCGCCGGAGGGGAAGCACAGATACGCAGTATTTT
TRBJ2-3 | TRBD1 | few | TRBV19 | CASSIVYRGLTSSTDTQYF | TGTGCCAGTAGTATAGTGTACAGGGGCCTTACTTCAAGCACAGATACGCAGTATTTT
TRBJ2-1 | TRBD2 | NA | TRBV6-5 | CASSLLAGGPREQFF | TGTGCCAGCAGCTTACTAGCGGGAGGGCCGCGAGAGCAGTTCTTC
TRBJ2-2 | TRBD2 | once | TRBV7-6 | CASSLVSGGTTGELFF | TGTGCCAGCAGCTTAGTCAGCGGGGGAACCACCGGGGAGCTGTTTTTT
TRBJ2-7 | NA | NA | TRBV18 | CASSPPSQSIDEQYF | TGTGCCAGCTCACCACCGTCTCAGTCGATTGACGAGCAGTACTTC
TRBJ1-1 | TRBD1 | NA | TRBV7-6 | CASSRQGSTEAFF | TGTGCCAGCAGCCGACAGGGAAGCACTGAAGCTTTCTTT
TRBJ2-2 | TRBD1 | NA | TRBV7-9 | CASSSWTGSTGELFF | TGTGCCAGCAGCTCCTGGACAGGGAGCACCGGGGAGCTGTTTTTT
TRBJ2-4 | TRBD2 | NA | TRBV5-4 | CASSRTSGRGSERNIQYF | TGTGCCAGCAGTCGGACTAGCGGGAGAGGGTCGGAAAGGAACATTCAGTACTTC
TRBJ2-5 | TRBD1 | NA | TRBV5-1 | CASSSTGQGYGETQYF | TGCGCCAGCAGCTCCACGGGACAGGGGTATGGAGAGACCCAGTACTTC
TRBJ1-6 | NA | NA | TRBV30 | CAWSVSGDNSPLHF | TGTGCCTGGAGTGTTTCAGGGGATAATTCACCCCTCCACTTT
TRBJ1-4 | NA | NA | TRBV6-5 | CASSYLNSNEKLFF | TGTGCCAGCAGTTACCTAAACAGTAATGAAAAACTGTTTTTT
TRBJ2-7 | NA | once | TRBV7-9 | CASSLGNRDNFYF | TGTGCCAGCAGCTTGGGAAACCGGGATAACTTCTACTTC
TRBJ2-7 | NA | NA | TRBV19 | CASSISGSYEQYF | TGTGCCAGTAGTATATCGGGCTCCTACGAGCAGTACTTC